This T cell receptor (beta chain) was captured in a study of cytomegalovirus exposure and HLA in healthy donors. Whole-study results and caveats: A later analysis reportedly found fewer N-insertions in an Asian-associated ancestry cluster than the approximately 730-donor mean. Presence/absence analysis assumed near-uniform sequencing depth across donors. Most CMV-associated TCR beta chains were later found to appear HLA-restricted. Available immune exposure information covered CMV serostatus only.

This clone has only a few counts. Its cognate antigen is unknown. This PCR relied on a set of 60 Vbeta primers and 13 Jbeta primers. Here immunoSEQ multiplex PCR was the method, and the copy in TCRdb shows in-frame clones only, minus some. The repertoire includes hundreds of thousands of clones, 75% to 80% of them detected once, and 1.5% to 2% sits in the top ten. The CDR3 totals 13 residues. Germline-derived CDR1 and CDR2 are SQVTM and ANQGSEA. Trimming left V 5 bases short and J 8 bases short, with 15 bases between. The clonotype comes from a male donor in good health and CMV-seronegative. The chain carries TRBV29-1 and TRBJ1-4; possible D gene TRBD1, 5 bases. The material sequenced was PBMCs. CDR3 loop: CSVSRGAGEKLFF. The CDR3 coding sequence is TGCAGCGTTTCTAGGGGAGCGGGCGAAAAACTGTTTTTT.